This T cell receptor (beta chain) is from a study of T cell changes during pregnancy in multiple sclerosis. This clone was found once. This CDR3 spans 14 amino acids. The V gene end was trimmed by 6 bases and the J gene end by 6 bases; junction bases not matched to a gene: 8. CDR1 and CDR2 from the germline V gene are SQVTM and ANQGSEA. The method was immunoSEQ multiplex PCR; TCRdb's version includes in-frame clones alone and lacks a portion of them. The table shows 35,000 to 40,000 clones, with about 92% occurring only once. This clonotype was obtained from a female donor with multiple sclerosis, enrolled in a pregnancy study. This sample comprised CD8+ T cells from peripheral blood mononuclear cells, obtained in the third trimester of pregnancy. The chain employs TRBV29-1 and TRBJ2-1, with 10 bases that match TRBD2. Here the CDR3 DNA reads TGCAGCGTAGATCTAGCGGGAGTAGGCAATGAGCAGTTCTTC. Protein: CSVDLAGVGNEQFF.